This T cell receptor (beta chain) is from a study of T cell repertoires in cytomegalovirus infection (dated by TCRdb to between 2018 and 2020). A note on the overall study: Donor HLA type was relevant to the analysis, because carriage of CMV infection together with the matching HLA type was indicated by public TCR beta signatures. General findings and caveats noted by the study authors: The ex vivo response was dominated by HLA-C-restricted CMV-specific TCR beta clonotypes, and the single most frequent clonotype in two of eight donors was supplied by these HLA-C-restricted clonotypes. Cumulative frequency of public TCR beta family members discriminated carriers of CMV infection plus the relevant HLA type in this cohort and an independent roughly 320-donor cohort.

Sequencing instrument: Illumina HiSeq 1500. TCRdb reanalyzed the raw reads on its own, using fastp at Q25 for trimming and MiXCR for clone calling, and kept in-frame beta chains. Each entry merges the rows of one CDR3 protein and shows their most common DNA and genes. The sample records a few hundred thousand distinct CDR3 sequences, less than 30% of which are singletons. The ten largest make up less than 15% of the sample. About this clonotype itself: The clone's antigen remains unknown. Base qualities are missing; no much larger clone stands one base away.

The source of this sequence is a human donor in good health (CMV status not recorded). Some clones in this sample may be carry-over from other donors' samples. The specimen sequenced was PBMCs.

The CDR3: CSAVQGGKDSPLHF. Read as DNA, the sequence is TGCAGTGCTGTACAGGGGGGGAAGGATTCACCCCTCCACTTT. Here the chain combines TRBV20-1 and TRBJ1-6; 8 middle bases align to TRBD1. Looking up the germline V gene (reference sequence) yields CDR1 DFQATT and CDR2 SNEGSKA. V is trimmed back by 5 bases and J by 8 bases, and the junction contains 8 bases that no gene match accounts for. CDR3 length: 14 amino acids, cysteine to phenylalanine. The only DNA kept is the CDR3, 42 bases in frame from the first base.